This is a list of T cell receptor beta chains from one sample in a study of human T cells and chemical hapten exposure. TCRdb reprocessed the RACE reads with MiXCR, giving one entry per CDR3 protein. Among about 120,000 distinct CDR3 sequences listed, around 10% were seen once. Sequencing used whole blood, obtained in connection with sensitization to the hapten diphenylcyclopropenone (DPC). The source of these receptors is a woman aged 45-65 years with alopecia areata. Some clones in this sample may be carry-over from other donors' samples. Each CDR3 is given with its conserved first and last residue. A D gene is named only where the DNA matches it firmly. Clone size is stated in some rows and not others, as once, few, many or a class when expanded.

DNA,CDR3,J,V,D,size
TGTGCCAGCGGGACAGCCCACGCTAACTATGGCTACACCTTC,CASGTAHANYGYTF,TRBJ1-2,TRBV27,TRBD1,.
TGTGCCAGCAGCCAAGACCTAGCTGGCACCGGGGAGCTGTTTTTT,CASSQDLAGTGELFF,TRBJ2-2,TRBV14,.,few
TGTGCCAGCAGCTTGTCCGGGTCCGCCTTAGGTGAAAAACTGTTTTTT,CASSLSGSALGEKLFF,TRBJ1-4,TRBV5-4,.,many
TGTGCCAGTAGTGGACCAGGGGGCTTTAATCAGCCCCAGCATTTT,CASSGPGGFNQPQHF,TRBJ1-5,TRBV19,TRBD1,many
TGCGCCAGCAGCCTTTCGGGGGGGTCCACTGAGGCCAACGTCCTGACTTTC,CASSLSGGSTEANVLTF,TRBJ2-6,TRBV5-1,TRBD2,many
TGCGCCAGCAGCAACCGGGACAGGAGCATGAACACTGAAGCTTTCTTT,CASSNRDRSMNTEAFF,TRBJ1-1,TRBV5-1,TRBD1,.
TGCAGTGTACGAGCCCCCTTGAGGGGGAGCTCCTACGAGCAGTACTTC,CSVRAPLRGSSYEQYF,TRBJ2-7,TRBV20-1,.,many
TGTGCCAGCTCAGGATCGGTAAGGAACACTGAAGCTTTCTTT,CASSGSVRNTEAFF,TRBJ1-1,TRBV18,.,many
TGCAGCACTGGGGCGGACGGCTACACCTTC,CSTGADGYTF,TRBJ1-2,TRBV29-1,.,many
TGTGCCAGCAGTTTTCCCCTGCGGCCTGGGGCCAACGTCCTGACTTTC,CASSFPLRPGANVLTF,TRBJ2-6,TRBV12-3/TRBV12-4,.,.
TGCAGCGTTGGGGAGGGTCACGAGCAGTACTTC,CSVGEGHEQYF,TRBJ2-7,TRBV29-1,TRBD2,few
TGCAGTGCTAGACTCCCAGGGGGTAGGGACACCGGGGAGCTGTTTTTT,CSARLPGGRDTGELFF,TRBJ2-2,TRBV20-1,TRBD1,many
TGTGCCAGCAGCCCCCGACAGAATCTAAAACTGTTTTTT,CASSPRQNLKLFF,TRBJ1-4,TRBV7-9,.,few
TGTGCCAGCAGTTCGATAGGGACCCAGTACTTC,CASSSIGTQYF,TRBJ2-5,TRBV12-3/TRBV12-4,.,.
TGTGCCAGCAGCCAACAAAACCAACTTTACGAGCAGTACTTC,CASSQQNQLYEQYF,TRBJ2-7,TRBV3-1,.,many
TGCAGTGCTTCAGGGGACTCCTACGAGCAGTACTTC,CSASGDSYEQYF,TRBJ2-7,TRBV20-1,.,many
TGCGCCAGCAGCCAAGCATTTTCCGGCACAGATACGCAGTATTTT,CASSQAFSGTDTQYF,TRBJ2-3,TRBV4-3,.,many
TGTGCCAGCAGCCAAGACAGGTTCCAAGAGACCCAGTACTTC,CASSQDRFQETQYF,TRBJ2-5,TRBV7-8,.,.
TGTGCCAGCGGTAAACCCCAGGGGCATCAGCCCCAGCATTTT,CASGKPQGHQPQHF,TRBJ1-5,TRBV6-5,.,few
TGCAGCGTTTATGTCGGTCAGGTTTCCAACTATGGCTACACCTTC,CSVYVGQVSNYGYTF,TRBJ1-2,TRBV29-1,.,many
TGTGCCAGCAGTGACTCGGGTACTGAAGCTTTCTTT,CASSDSGTEAFF,TRBJ1-1,TRBV12-3/TRBV12-4,.,many
TGTGCCAGCAGCCCTGTTTTTCCCAGCACAGATACGCAGTATTTT,CASSPVFPSTDTQYF,TRBJ2-3,TRBV3-1,.,.
TGTGCCAGCATCTCCGGCTTGGGAGGGGCCAACGTCCTGACTTTC,CASISGLGGANVLTF,TRBJ2-6,TRBV12-3/TRBV12-4,.,.
TGTGCCAGCAGCTCCCACTCCATGGGACAGATTAGCTCCTACAATGAGCAGTTCTTC,CASSSHSMGQISSYNEQFF,TRBJ2-1,TRBV7-2,TRBD1,.
TGTGCCAGCTCACACAGGGGGCTTGATTTGGATGAGCAGTTCTTC,CASSHRGLDLDEQFF,TRBJ2-1,TRBV18,TRBD1,many
TGTGCCAGCAGCTTAGCCAGCGGGGGGGTTAATGAGCAGTTCTTC,CASSLASGGVNEQFF,TRBJ2-1,TRBV11-2,TRBD2,few
TGTGCCAGCAGTTTCCCCTCGACAGGGATCACAGATACGCAGTATTTT,CASSFPSTGITDTQYF,TRBJ2-3,TRBV28,TRBD1,many
TGTGCCAGCAGCAAAAGGGCAGGGGCGAACACTGAAGCTTTCTTT,CASSKRAGANTEAFF,TRBJ1-1,TRBV25-1,.,many
TGTGCCAGCACCCGACTAGCGGGTTACAATGAGCAGTTCTTC,CASTRLAGYNEQFF,TRBJ2-1,TRBV5-4,TRBD2,few
TGTGCCAGCTCACCACCCCGGGGATTGAACACTGAAGCTTTCTTT,CASSPPRGLNTEAFF,TRBJ1-1,TRBV18,.,.
TGTGCCAGCAGTTGGCCGAACCTGAACACTGAAGCTTTCTTT,CASSWPNLNTEAFF,TRBJ1-1,TRBV6-6,.,.
TGTGCCAGCAGTTTTTTAGGTCTGAACACCGGGGAGCTGTTTTTT,CASSFLGLNTGELFF,TRBJ2-2,TRBV12-3/TRBV12-4,.,.
TGCAGCGTTGATTGGCGGGGCACAGATACGCAGTATTTT,CSVDWRGTDTQYF,TRBJ2-3,TRBV29-1,.,.
TGTGCCAGCTCACCACCCGGGACACTGATCTACGAGCAGTACTTC,CASSPPGTLIYEQYF,TRBJ2-7,TRBV18,.,few
TGTGCCAGCAGCGAGGCGCGGGGGGGCTACGAGCAGTACTTC,CASSEARGGYEQYF,TRBJ2-7,TRBV7-2,TRBD2,.
TGTGCCAGCTCACCTAGGACAGGGGACTATGGCTACACCTTC,CASSPRTGDYGYTF,TRBJ1-2,TRBV18,TRBD1,.
TGTGCCAGCAGCAAAAAGCGGGACCCTACCTACAATGAGCAGTTCTTC,CASSKKRDPTYNEQFF,TRBJ2-1,TRBV11-2,TRBD2,many
TGTGCCAGCAGCCCCCGGCCGTTGGGGCAAGGACATGGCTACACCTTC,CASSPRPLGQGHGYTF,TRBJ1-2,TRBV9,.,.
TGCGCCAGCAGCTTGTCTTACCGTAACACAGATACGCAGTATTTT,CASSLSYRNTDTQYF,TRBJ2-3,TRBV5-1,.,once
TGTGCCAGCAGCCCCGGGAGCGCCGCCTACGAGCAGTACTTC,CASSPGSAAYEQYF,TRBJ2-7,TRBV28,.,few
TGTGCCAGCAGCTTGCAGGGGGCCGTTGAAAAACTGTTTTTT,CASSLQGAVEKLFF,TRBJ1-4,TRBV7-6,TRBD1,many
TGCAGTGCTAGATACGAGGGACCCAACTACAATGAGCAGTTCTTC,CSARYEGPNYNEQFF,TRBJ2-1,TRBV20-1,.,many
TGTGCCAGCAGCTTAGCCCCCCAGTCTTGGAACACTGAAGCTTTCTTT,CASSLAPQSWNTEAFF,TRBJ1-1,TRBV7-8,.,many
TGTGCCAGCAGTTACAGCCTCTATAATTCACCCCTCCACTTT,CASSYSLYNSPLHF,TRBJ1-6,TRBV6-2/TRBV6-3,.,.
TGCGCCAGCAGCCAAGATCCTTCCGGACAGGGGAGAGCTTTCTTT,CASSQDPSGQGRAFF,TRBJ1-1,TRBV4-3,TRBD1,.
TGCGCCAGCAGCCAGGAGGGCGCTGAAGCTTTCTTT,CASSQEGAEAFF,TRBJ1-1,TRBV4-1,.,many
TGCGCCAGCAGCGGACAGGAGCCTCCCAATGAGCAGTTCTTC,CASSGQEPPNEQFF,TRBJ2-1,TRBV5-1,TRBD1,many
TGTGCCAGCAGTCGTCGGGAACCTGGCTCCTACGAGCAGTACTTC,CASSRREPGSYEQYF,TRBJ2-7,TRBV27,.,few
TGCGCCAGCAGCCCGGACACCAAAGGGACCCAGTACTTC,CASSPDTKGTQYF,TRBJ2-5,TRBV5-1,.,.
TGCGCCAGCAGCCCCCTCGCGAGAGGTTTGAACACTGAAGCTTTCTTT,CASSPLARGLNTEAFF,TRBJ1-1,TRBV5-1,.,.
TGTGCCAGCTCACCAAACTCCATCGGGGACTTCTCCTACGAGCAGTACTTC,CASSPNSIGDFSYEQYF,TRBJ2-7,TRBV18,.,.
TGTGCCAGCAGTTCCGGGAGCTGGGTCACTGAAGCTTTCTTT,CASSSGSWVTEAFF,TRBJ1-1,TRBV6-2/TRBV6-3,.,many
TGTGCCAGCAGCGGACAGGTTGTTGGCTACACCTTC,CASSGQVVGYTF,TRBJ1-2,TRBV28,TRBD1,few